This TCR beta chain was documented in a study of early T cells in non-severe SARS-CoV-2 infection. Study at large: Sequencing used unsorted whole-blood bulk RNA, so chains lack pairing.

This clonotype has ten or more counts. Antigen: not known. Points from the study as a whole: Private and CD4 specificities were missed by VDJdb matching, skewed to anti-spike CD8.

Unique molecular identifiers were affixed to single, distinct cDNA molecules. TCRdb called the 5' RACE reads again in MiXCR, with one record for every CDR3 protein. This table holds 32,000 or so distinct CDR3 sequences, over 8.5% found once. This CDR3 contains 15 residues. V lost 7 bases to trimming and J lost 7 bases, with 17 bases between them. Looked up from germline, CDR1 is MNHEY and CDR2 is SVGAGI. The specimen sequenced was whole blood. The rearrangement joins TRBV6-5 to TRBJ1-6; D gene uncertain. This TCR was sampled from an adult who was a healthcare worker with PCR-confirmed SARS-CoV-2 infection or an uninfected control (not recorded which). The CDR3 DNA reads TGTGCCAGCACCTCTGGGTCGGGTGTAAATTCACCCCTCCACTTT. Its protein is CASTSGSGVNSPLHF.